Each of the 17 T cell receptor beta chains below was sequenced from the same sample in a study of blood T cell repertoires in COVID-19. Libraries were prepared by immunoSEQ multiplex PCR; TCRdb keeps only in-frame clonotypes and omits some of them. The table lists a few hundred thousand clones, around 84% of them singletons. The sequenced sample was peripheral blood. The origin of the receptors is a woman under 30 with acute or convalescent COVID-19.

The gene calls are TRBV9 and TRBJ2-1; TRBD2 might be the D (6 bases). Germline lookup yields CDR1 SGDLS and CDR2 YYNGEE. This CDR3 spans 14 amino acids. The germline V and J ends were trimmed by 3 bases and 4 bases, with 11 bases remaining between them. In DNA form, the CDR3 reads TGTGCCAGCAGCGAGGGACTGGATTACAATGAGCAGTTCTTC. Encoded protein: CASSEGLDYNEQFF.

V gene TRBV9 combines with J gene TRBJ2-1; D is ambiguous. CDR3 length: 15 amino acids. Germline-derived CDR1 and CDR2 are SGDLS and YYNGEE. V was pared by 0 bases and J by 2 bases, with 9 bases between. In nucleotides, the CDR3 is TGTGCCAGCAGCGTAGACGTTCCTACCTACAATGAGCAGTTCTTC. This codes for CASSVDVPTYNEQFF.

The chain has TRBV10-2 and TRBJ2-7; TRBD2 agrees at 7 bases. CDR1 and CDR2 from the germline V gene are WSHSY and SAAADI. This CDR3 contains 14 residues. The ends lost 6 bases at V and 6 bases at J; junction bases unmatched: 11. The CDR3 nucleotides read TGCGCCAGCAGAGACTGGCGGGAGCACGGCGAGCAGTACTTC. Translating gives CASRDWREHGEQYF.

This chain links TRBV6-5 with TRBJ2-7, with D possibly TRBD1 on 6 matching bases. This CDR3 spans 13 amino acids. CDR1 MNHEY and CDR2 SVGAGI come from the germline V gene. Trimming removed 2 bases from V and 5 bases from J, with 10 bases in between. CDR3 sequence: CASSYIRGHEQYF. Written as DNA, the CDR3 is TGTGCCAGCAGTTACATCAGGGGCCACGAGCAGTACTTC.

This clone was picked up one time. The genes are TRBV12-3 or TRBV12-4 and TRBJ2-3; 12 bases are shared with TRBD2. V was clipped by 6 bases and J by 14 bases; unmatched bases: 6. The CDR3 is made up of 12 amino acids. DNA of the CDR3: TGTGCCAGCAGCACTAGCGGGAGGAGGCCGTATTTT. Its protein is CASSTSGRRPYF.

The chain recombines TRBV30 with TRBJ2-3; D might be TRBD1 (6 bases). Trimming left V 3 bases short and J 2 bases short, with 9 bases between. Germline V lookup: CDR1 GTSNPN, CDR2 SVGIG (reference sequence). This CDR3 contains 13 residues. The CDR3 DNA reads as TGTGCCTGGAGCACAGGGAACACAGATACGCAGTATTTT. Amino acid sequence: CAWSTGNTDTQYF.

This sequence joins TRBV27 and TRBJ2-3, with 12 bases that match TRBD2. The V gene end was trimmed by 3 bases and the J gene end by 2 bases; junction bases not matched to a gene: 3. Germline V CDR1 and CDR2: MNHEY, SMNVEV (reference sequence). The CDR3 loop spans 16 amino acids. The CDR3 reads CASSLLAGGDTDTQYF. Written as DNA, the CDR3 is TGTGCCAGCAGTTTGCTAGCGGGAGGGGACACAGATACGCAGTATTTT.

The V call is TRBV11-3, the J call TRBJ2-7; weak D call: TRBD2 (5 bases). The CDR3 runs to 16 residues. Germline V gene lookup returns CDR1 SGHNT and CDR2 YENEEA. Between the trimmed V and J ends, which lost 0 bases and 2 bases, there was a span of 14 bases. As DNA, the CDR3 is TGTGCCAGCAGCTTAGATAGCGTCAGTTCTACCTACGAGCAGTACTTC. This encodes CASSLDSVSSTYEQYF.

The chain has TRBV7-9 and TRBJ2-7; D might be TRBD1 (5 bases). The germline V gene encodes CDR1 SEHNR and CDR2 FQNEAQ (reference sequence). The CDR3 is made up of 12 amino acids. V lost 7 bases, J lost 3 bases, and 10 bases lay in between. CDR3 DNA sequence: TGTGCCAGCACCCGAGACAGCTACGAGCAGTACTTC. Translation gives CASTRDSYEQYF.

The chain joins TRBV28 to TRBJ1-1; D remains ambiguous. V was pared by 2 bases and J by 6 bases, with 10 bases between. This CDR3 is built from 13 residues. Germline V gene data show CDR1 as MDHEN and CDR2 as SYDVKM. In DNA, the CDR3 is TGTGCCAGCAGTTTAGTGGGTGGGCCTGAAGCTTTCTTT. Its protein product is CASSLVGGPEAFF.

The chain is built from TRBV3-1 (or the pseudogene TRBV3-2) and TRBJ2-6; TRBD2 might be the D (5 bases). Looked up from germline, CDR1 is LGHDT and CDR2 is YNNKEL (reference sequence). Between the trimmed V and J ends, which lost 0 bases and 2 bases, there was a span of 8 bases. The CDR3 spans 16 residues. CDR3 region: CASSQDDGAGANVLTF. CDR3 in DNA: TGTGCCAGCAGCCAAGATGACGGGGCTGGGGCCAACGTCCTGACTTTC.

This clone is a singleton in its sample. The CDR3 DNA is TGTGCCAGCAGCTTGGACAGGTTGAGCAATCAGCCCCAGCATTTT. Translation: CASSLDRLSNQPQHF. The rearrangement links TRBV5-5 to TRBJ1-5; D might be TRBD1 (5 bases). Trimming removed 0 bases from V and 1 base from J, with 8 bases in between. Germline values: CDR1 SGHKS, CDR2 YYEKEE (reference sequence). CDR3 length: 15 amino acids.

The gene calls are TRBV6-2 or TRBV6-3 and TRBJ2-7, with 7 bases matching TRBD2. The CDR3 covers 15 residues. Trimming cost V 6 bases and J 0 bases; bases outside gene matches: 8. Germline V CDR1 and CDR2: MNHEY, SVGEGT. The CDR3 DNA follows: TGTGCCAGCAGCTCGTTGGGCGGGAGCTCCTACGAGCAGTACTTC. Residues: CASSSLGGSSYEQYF.

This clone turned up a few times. CDR3 DNA sequence: TGTGCCAGCAGAACACGTACTGAAGCTTTCTTT. Translating gives CASRTRTEAFF. The rearrangement links TRBV28 to TRBJ1-1; D gene ambiguous. The CDR3 covers 11 residues. Germline V gives CDR1 MDHEN, CDR2 SYDVKM. V dropped 6 bases and J dropped 5 bases, with 7 bases sitting between them. Full variable domain (missing parts from reference TRBV28 and TRBJ1-1): DVKVTQSSRYLVKRTGEKVFLECVQDMDHENMFWYRQDPGLGLRLIYFSYDVKMKEKGDIPEGYSVSREKKERFSLILESASTNQTSMYLCASRTRTEAFFGQGTRLTVV.

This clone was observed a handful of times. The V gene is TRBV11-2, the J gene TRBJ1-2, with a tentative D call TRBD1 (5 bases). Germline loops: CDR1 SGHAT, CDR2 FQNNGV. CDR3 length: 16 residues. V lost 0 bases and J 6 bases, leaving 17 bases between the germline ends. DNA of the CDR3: TGTGCCAGCAGCTTAGACCGGATTCCAGGGTGGGATGGCTACACCTTC. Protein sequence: CASSLDRIPGWDGYTF.

CDR3 residues: CASSIDSGGKETQYF. Written as DNA, the CDR3 is TGTGCCAGTAGTATAGATTCAGGGGGCAAAGAGACCCAGTACTTC. The chain uses TRBV19 and TRBJ2-5, with TRBD1 identical over 8 bases. Looked up from germline, CDR1 is LNHDA and CDR2 is SQIVND (reference sequence). The V gene end was trimmed by 0 bases and the J gene end by 3 bases; junction bases not matched to a gene: 3. CDR3 length: 15 amino acids.

CDR3 nucleotide sequence: TGTGCCAGCAGCCCCAACCCTAGAACTAGCGGGAGGCGGTACGAGCAGTACTTC. This translates into CASSPNPRTSGRRYEQYF. The chain links TRBV7-6 to TRBJ2-7; 12 bases agree with TRBD2. Germline V gene data show CDR1 as SGHVS and CDR2 as FNYEAQ. With V trimmed by 5 bases and J by 4 bases, 15 bases remained unmatched. This CDR3 region has 18 residues.